This TCR beta chain was captured in a study of T cells after yellow fever vaccination. CDR1 and CDR2 (germline): MNHEY, SMNVEV (reference sequence). The ends lost 1 base at V and 7 bases at J; junction bases unmatched: 8. The CDR3 loop spans 16 amino acids. There are a few counts of this clonotype. In TCRdb, the 5' RACE reads were re-called with MiXCR into one record per CDR3 protein. The sample lists about 630,000 distinct CDR3 sequences, more than 9% occurring once. The sequenced sample was PBMCs, obtained on the day of the yellow fever booster vaccination. The V and J genes are TRBV27 and TRBJ2-3; 10 nucleotides match TRBD1. This TCR came from a man in his thirties or forties who received the YFV17D yellow fever vaccine. CDR3 in DNA: TGTGCCAGCAGTTTATTTGCGGGACAGGGGTTGAATACGCAGTATTTT. Protein product: CASSLFAGQGLNTQYF.